This is a list of T cell receptor beta chains from one sample in a study of T cell responses to AZD1222 COVID-19 vaccine. Here immunoSEQ multiplex PCR was the method, and the copy in TCRdb shows in-frame clones only, minus some. The data contain 75,000 to 90,000 clones, under 90% of them singletons. Sequencing used peripheral blood, obtained on day 0 of AZD1222 vaccination. All receptors derive from an adult in good health. CDR3s include the opening cysteine and the closing phenylalanine or tryptophan. Fields, in order: J gene, V gene, clone size, D gene, CDR3 DNA, CDR3 protein. A D gene is named only where the DNA matches it firmly. Expanded clones get a size class; other rows say once, few or many, or leave the size out.

TRBJ2-7 TRBV3-1/TRBV3-2 . . TGTGCCAGCAGCCAAGATCCCAGAGTTGTGGGTGAGCAGTACTTC CASSQDPRVVGEQYF
TRBJ2-7 TRBV5-1 . . TGCGCCAGCAGCTTGGCGACCGACTCCTACGAGCAGTACTTC CASSLATDSYEQYF
TRBJ2-1 TRBV29-1 . TRBD2 TGCAGCGTTGATAGGGCGGGAGGGGGTGAGCAGTTCTTC CSVDRAGGGEQFF
TRBJ1-6 TRBV6-6 . . TGTGCCAGCACGGGGGACTCGGGTTTGGCCCTCCACTTT CASTGDSGLALHF
TRBJ1-1 TRBV28 . . TGTGCCAGCAGCCCTCCGCGTGGCCGGACGAACACTGAAGCTTTCTTT CASSPPRGRTNTEAFF
TRBJ2-1 TRBV15 . TRBD1 TGTGCCACCAGTCGGGACAGGGGGCCTTACAATGAGCAGTTCTTC CATSRDRGPYNEQFF
TRBJ2-1 TRBV9 . . TGTGCCAGCAGCGTTGGGTCGTCCGGTTCCTACAATGAGCAGTTCTTC CASSVGSSGSYNEQFF
TRBJ2-7 TRBV3-1/TRBV3-2 . . TGTGCCAGCAGCCAAGATTCAGGCCCCCCGGGAGAGCAGTACTTC CASSQDSGPPGEQYF
TRBJ2-3 TRBV3-1/TRBV3-2 . . TGTGCCAGCAGCCATTCGCCGAGCTTCGCTACCGATACGCAGTATTTT CASSHSPSFATDTQYF
TRBJ2-3 TRBV29-1 . . TGCAGCGTCCAAGATGGGGGTGGCACAGATACGCAGTATTTT CSVQDGGGTDTQYF
TRBJ1-2 TRBV27 once . TGTGCCAGCAGTTTAGGAGGGGGAGGTGGCTACACCTTC CASSLGGGGGYTF
TRBJ2-1 TRBV7-9 . TRBD2 TGTGCCAGCAGCTTACCCCCCAGACTAGCGGGGGGGAGTAATGAGCAGTTCTTC CASSLPPRLAGGSNEQFF
TRBJ1-4 TRBV7-9 . . TGTGCCAGCGGCCCTGAAGGCCAACCTTTCGAAAAACTGTTTTTT CASGPEGQPFEKLFF
TRBJ1-1 TRBV5-4 . . TGTGCCAGCAGCCCGACCAGGGGCATGAACACTGAAGCTTTCTTT CASSPTRGMNTEAFF
TRBJ2-1 TRBV14 . TRBD2 TGTGCCAGCAGCCAAGTCCCCCCAGCGGGGGGGCGGTACTCCTACAATGAGCAGTTCTTC CASSQVPPAGGRYSYNEQFF
TRBJ2-4 TRBV5-6 . TRBD1 TGTGCCAGCAGTCGGGACAGGGCAAACATTCAGTACTTC CASSRDRANIQYF
TRBJ1-2 TRBV12-1 medium-sized . TGTGCCAGCAGCTTAGGTGGCTACACCTTC CASSLGGYTF
TRBJ2-7 TRBV3-1/TRBV3-2 once TRBD2 TGTGCCAGCAGTCCTGGACTAGCGTTCGAGCAGTACTTC CASSPGLAFEQYF
TRBJ2-1 TRBV2 . . TGTGCCAGCGTAAACTTTAATGAGCAGTTCTTC CASVNFNEQFF
TRBJ1-5 TRBV19 . . TGTGCCAGTAGCCACAAATTGGGGAGGGTGAGTGTGTTAGCCCAGCATTTT CASSHKLGRVSVLAQHF
TRBJ2-7 TRBV27 once . TGTGCCAGCAGTTCCCCCCGACTGTTGAAAGGGAGGCCTATCTACGAGCAGTACTTC CASSSPRLLKGRPIYEQYF
TRBJ1-3 TRBV5-1 . . TGCGCCAGCAGCTTGGCCATAGGCAGCTCTTCTGGAAACACCATATATTTT CASSLAIGSSSGNTIYF
TRBJ1-4 TRBV6-9 . . TGTGCCAGCAGTTACATCAGGGGAACTAATGAAAAACTGTTTTTT CASSYIRGTNEKLFF
TRBJ2-1 TRBV15 . . TGTGCCACCAGTAAATCCGATGAGCAGTTCTTC CATSKSDEQFF
TRBJ2-1 TRBV24-1 few TRBD1 TGTGCCACCAGTCCCGCCGGGACAGGGAACAATGAGCAGTTCTTC CATSPAGTGNNEQFF
TRBJ2-7 TRBV14 once . TGTGCCAGCAGCCAAGATTACCGGCCCTACTGGGAGCAGTACTTC CASSQDYRPYWEQYF
TRBJ1-2 TRBV12-3/TRBV12-4 . . TGTGCCAGCAGTTTTGACGGATTACATGGCTACACCTTC CASSFDGLHGYTF
TRBJ2-5 TRBV5-1 . . TGCGCCAGCAGCTTGATCCCCGCCGCAGAGACCCAGTACTTC CASSLIPAAETQYF
TRBJ2-2 TRBV3-1/TRBV3-2 once . TGTGCCAGCAGCCAAGGGGCCGCTTATGCCGGGGAGCTGTTTTTT CASSQGAAYAGELFF
TRBJ1-4 TRBV9 . . TGTGCCAGCAGCGTAGGTTCAGACTATATGGAAAAACTGTTTTTT CASSVGSDYMEKLFF
TRBJ2-7 TRBV12-3/TRBV12-4 . TRBD1 TGTGCCAGCAGTACCGGGACAGTACCTCGCCAGTACTTC CASSTGTVPRQYF
TRBJ1-4 TRBV30 . . TGTGCCTGGAGTGCCTCTAGGACACTTGCAACTAATGAAAAACTGTTTTTT CAWSASRTLATNEKLFF
TRBJ2-2 TRBV2 . TRBD2 TGTGCCAGCAGAGTCCTGGCGGGAGGACACGGGGAGCTGTTTTTT CASRVLAGGHGELFF
TRBJ1-5 TRBV27 . . TGTGCCAGCAGTTTACTCGGTCAGCCCCAGCATTTT CASSLLGQPQHF
TRBJ1-2 TRBV3-1/TRBV3-2 . . TGTGCCAGCAGCCAAGATACCCAGAACTATGGCTACACCTTC CASSQDTQNYGYTF
TRBJ2-3 TRBV6-6 . . TGTGCCAGCAGTTATATGAGGGAGTGGGGTGCTGATACGCAGTATTTT CASSYMREWGADTQYF
TRBJ1-2 TRBV7-9 few . TGTGCCAGCAGCTTCGGCAGGGAAGGCTATGGCTACACCTTC CASSFGREGYGYTF
TRBJ1-5 TRBV6-2/TRBV6-3 . TRBD1 TGTGCCAGCAGTTACGGGGGAGGGGGCGGTCAGCCCCAGCATTTT CASSYGGGGGQPQHF
TRBJ1-2 TRBV13 . TRBD1 TGTGCCAGCAGCTTTTCTAACAGGGGGGATGGCTACACCTTC CASSFSNRGDGYTF
TRBJ2-2 TRBV10-3 . . TGTGCCATCAGCCCGGGGGGCACGAACACCGGGGAGCTGTTTTTT CAISPGGTNTGELFF
TRBJ2-4 TRBV27 . . TGTGCCAGCAGTCACCTTCCCCGACAGAAAAACATTCAGTACTTC CASSHLPRQKNIQYF
TRBJ2-2 TRBV27 . . TGTGCCAGCAGTACCGACACGCCGATAAACACCGGGGAGCTGTTTTTT CASSTDTPINTGELFF
TRBJ1-4 TRBV6-5 . . TGTGCCAGCAACCCCCAGGGATCTAATGAAAAACTGTTTTTT CASNPQGSNEKLFF
TRBJ1-1 TRBV27 . TRBD1 TGTGCCAGCAGTTCACTCGCCGGGACAGGGGACCCTGAAGCTTTCTTT CASSSLAGTGDPEAFF
TRBJ2-1 TRBV25-1 . TRBD1 TGTGCCAGCAGTGACCTTTCCGGGACAGGGGGATCCTACAATGAGCAGTTCTTC CASSDLSGTGGSYNEQFF
TRBJ1-5 TRBV2 . . TGTGCCAGCAGTGAAGGCAGGGTAACCAATCAGCCCCAGCATTTT CASSEGRVTNQPQHF
TRBJ2-5 TRBV18 . . TGTGCCAGCTCACCACGGGGGACACCACTAGAGACCCAGTACTTC CASSPRGTPLETQYF
TRBJ1-1 TRBV6-5 . TRBD1 TGTGCCAGCAGTTACCGCCGACAGGGATGGACTGAAGCTTTCTTT CASSYRRQGWTEAFF
TRBJ2-1 TRBV12-3/TRBV12-4 . . TGTGCCAGCAGTTTCGCAGCGAGGAATGAGCAGTTCTTC CASSFAARNEQFF